The 19 T cell receptor beta chains below come from one sample, sequenced in a study of TIL therapy for anti-PD-1-resistant metastatic lung cancer. This was the immunoSEQ v3 assay. Some clones are missing from TCRdb's copy, which holds only in-frame ones; the method was immunoSEQ multiplex PCR. The sample has around 59,000 clones; about two thirds are singletons. The time point was: pre-treatment sample, taken before nivolumab and TIL therapy. The sequencing used blood, collected at baseline. Receptors originate from a person between 25 and 79 years old with non-small cell lung cancer.

The chain combines TRBV19 with TRBJ2-6; no clear D. Trimming left V 4 bases short and J 3 bases short, with 10 bases between. The CDR3 covers 15 residues. Germline V lookup: CDR1 LNHDA, CDR2 SQIVND (reference sequence). In DNA, the CDR3 is TGTGCCAGTAGTAAGGGCCTAGATGGGGCCAACGTCCTGACTTTC. Its translation is CASSKGLDGANVLTF. Drawing the rest from reference TRBV19 and TRBJ2-6, the complete variable domain is DGGITQSPKYLFRKEGQNVTLSCEQNLNHDAMYWYRQDPGQGLRLIYYSQIVNDFQKGDIAEGYSVSREKKESFPLTVTSAQKNPTAFYLCASSKGLDGANVLTFGAGSRLTVL.

This rearrangement joins TRBV5-5 to TRBJ2-5; 9 positions match TRBD1. The CDR3 spans 15 residues. Germline CDR1 reads SGHKS; CDR2 reads YYEKEE (reference sequence). The V and J ends lost 5 bases and 2 bases, in that order; junction bases with no gene match: 7. The CDR3 DNA reads as TGTGCCAGCAGATCACAGGGGGCCTATCAAGAGACCCAGTACTTC. It is translated as CASRSQGAYQETQYF. Looking up the rest from reference TRBV5-5 and TRBJ2-5 gives the full variable domain: DAGVTQSPTHLIKTRGQQVTLRCSPISGHKSVSWYQQVLGQGPQFIFQYYEKEERGRGNFPDRFSARQFPNYSSELNVNALLLGDSALYLCASRSQGAYQETQYFGPGTRLLVL.

V gene TRBV5-5 combines with J gene TRBJ1-5, with a weak D call TRBD1 (5 bases). V lost 4 bases and J lost 1, with 18 bases in between. CDR3 length: 17 amino acids. Germline values: CDR1 SGHKS, CDR2 YYEKEE (reference sequence). The CDR3 reads CASSLQFTGGSNQPQHF. DNA of the CDR3: TGTGCCAGCAGCCTACAATTCACAGGCGGGAGCAATCAGCCCCAGCATTTT.

The rearrangement joins TRBV30 to TRBJ2-7; TRBD1 might be the D (5 bases). The CDR3 length is 14 residues. Germline V gene sequence: CDR1 GTSNPN, CDR2 SVGIG (reference sequence). Trimming removed 0 bases at V and 7 bases at J, with 16 bases between. The CDR3, as DNA: TGTGCCTGGAGTGTGAGGCAGGGAAGGTTTGAGCAGTACTTC. This gives the protein CAWSVRQGRFEQYF.

The chain employs TRBV5-4 and TRBJ2-3; 9 bases line up with TRBD2. The CDR3 covers 15 residues. The germline gives CDR1 SGHNT, CDR2 YYREEE (reference sequence). The J segment lost 5 bases and the V segment lost 4 bases, leaving 8 bases of the junction unmatched. The CDR3 DNA is TGTGCCAGCAGCACCTCTAGCGGGGCACGAGATACGCAGTATTTT. Protein: CASSTSSGARDTQYF.

The chain combines TRBV5-1 with TRBJ2-3; no firm D call. Trimming removed 4 bases at V and 0 bases at J, with 12 bases between. The germline V gene encodes CDR1 SGHRS and CDR2 YFSETQ. CDR3 length equals 15 residues. The CDR3 is CASSPDLLSTDTQYF. CDR3 bases: TGCGCCAGCAGCCCGGACCTTCTAAGCACAGATACGCAGTATTTT. Using reference TRBV5-1 and TRBJ2-3 for the parts outside the CDR3, the full variable domain is KAGVTQTPRYLIKTRGQQVTLSCSPISGHRSVSWYQQTPGQGLQFLFEYFSETQRNKGNFPGRFSGRQFSNSRSEMNVSTLELGDSALYLCASSPDLLSTDTQYFGPGTRLTVL.

The J gene is TRBJ2-2, the V gene TRBV7-9; tentative D call: TRBD1 (6 bases). Germline values: CDR1 SEHNR, CDR2 FQNEAQ (reference sequence). V was clipped by 2 bases and J by 4 bases, with 11 bases between them. The CDR3 loop spans 15 amino acids. The CDR3 sequence is CASSLRQGRTGELFF. CDR3 nucleotide sequence: TGTGCCAGCAGCTTAAGGCAGGGGCGCACCGGGGAGCTGTTTTTT.

J is TRBJ2-5 and V is TRBV12-2; the D call of TRBD2 is as the table states it, not checked on the DNA. TRBV12-2 is termed a pseudogene. The CDR3 is 16 amino acids. CDR3 loop: CASRLGGPLLGETQYF. The CDR3 coding sequence is TGTGCAAGTCGCTTAGGCGGGCCACTCCTGGGAGAGACCCAGTACTTC.

The chain uses TRBV14 and TRBJ1-4; 11 bases align to TRBD1. Germline values: CDR1 SGHDN, CDR2 FVKESK. The ends lost 5 bases at V and 6 bases at J; junction bases unmatched: 8. The CDR3 loop spans 16 amino acids. The CDR3 spells CASSADRGQVDEKLFF. DNA for the CDR3: TGTGCCAGCAGCGCGGACAGGGGGCAGGTGGATGAAAAACTGTTTTTT.

This clone was counted between two and nine times. V and J are TRBV13 and TRBJ2-2, with 9 bases aligning to TRBD1. The germline gives CDR1 PRHDT, CDR2 FYEKMQ (reference sequence). The CDR3 has 16 amino acids. With 5 bases clipped from V and 4 bases from J, the junction kept 8 bases outside the gene matches. The CDR3 loop is CASSPANRGPTGELFF. The CDR3 region has the DNA TGTGCCAGCAGCCCTGCCAACAGGGGGCCCACCGGGGAGCTGTTTTTT.

The V call is TRBV27, the J call TRBJ2-2, with 8 bases that match TRBD1. This CDR3 has 15 residues. V lost 8 bases, J lost 7 bases, and 12 bases stayed unmatched. Germline assignment: CDR1 MNHEY and CDR2 SMNVEV (reference sequence). This CDR3 reads CASAQGAGLVGELFF. Here the CDR3 DNA reads TGTGCCAGCGCCCAGGGGGCTGGCTTGGTCGGGGAGCTGTTTTTT.

The sample holds one count of this clone. The chain is built from TRBV6-5 and TRBJ2-3, with TRBD1 matching over 10 bases. Losses at the gene ends were 10 bases for V and 4 bases for J; bases not matched to a gene: 8. The CDR3 has 14 amino acids. CDR1 and CDR2 from the germline V gene are MNHEY and SVGAGI. The CDR3 reads CANPGTGDPDTQYF. In nucleotides, the CDR3 is TGTGCCAACCCCGGGACAGGGGACCCAGATACGCAGTATTTT.

The V call is TRBV28, the J call TRBJ1-2; 8 positions agree with TRBD1. The CDR3 consists of 12 residues. CDR1 and CDR2 from the germline V gene are MDHEN and SYDVKM. Unmatched junction bases numbered 4, after V lost 10 bases and J lost 3 bases. The CDR3: CATRDRHYGYTF. In nucleotides, the CDR3 is TGTGCCACAAGGGACAGGCACTATGGCTACACCTTC.

This clone was seen only a few times. The genes are TRBV4-1 and TRBJ1-2, with D hard to call. The CDR3 totals 14 residues. CDR1 and CDR2 (germline): MGHRA, YSYEKL. With 4 bases removed from V and 3 bases from J, the gap between germline ends came to 12 bases. The CDR3 sequence is CASSLPQVDYGYTF. As DNA, the CDR3 is TGCGCCAGCAGCCTACCTCAGGTAGACTATGGCTACACCTTC.

The chain combines TRBV11-2 with TRBJ2-3; 7 bases line up with TRBD1. The germline V gene encodes CDR1 SGHAT and CDR2 FQNNGV. The length of the CDR3 is 13 residues. J gave up 9 bases and V 1 base, and 4 bases lay outside the gene matches. CDR3 amino acids: CASSLAARGTQYF. CDR3 DNA sequence: TGTGCCAGCAGCTTAGCGGCCAGGGGGACGCAGTATTTT. Based on the CDR3 plus reference TRBV11-2 and TRBJ2-3, the full variable domain is EAGVAQSPRYKIIEKRQSVAFWCNPISGHATLYWYQQILGQGPKLLIQFQNNGVVDDSQLPKDRFSAERLKGVDSTLKIQPAKLEDSAVYLCASSLAARGTQYFGPGTRLTVL.

The genes are TRBV6-1 and TRBJ1-2; 12 nucleotides match TRBD1. With 6 bases clipped from V and 6 bases from J, the junction kept 8 bases outside the gene matches. This CDR3 contains 15 residues. Germline assignment: CDR1 MNHNS and CDR2 SASEGT. The DNA of the CDR3 is TGTGCCAGCAGCCAATATGGGACAGGGGGCGATGGCTACACCTTC. Protein sequence: CASSQYGTGGDGYTF.

The chain combines TRBV7-3 with TRBJ2-3; D not certain. CDR3 length: 16 residues. Germline assignment: CDR1 SGHTA and CDR2 FQGTGA. V was clipped by 0 bases and J by 1 base, with 11 bases between them. The CDR3: CASSLTPTGGTDTQYF. Here the CDR3 DNA reads TGTGCCAGCAGCTTAACGCCCACGGGTGGCACAGATACGCAGTATTTT.

Only a few counts were recorded for this clone. The chain has TRBV19 and TRBJ2-7, with 7 bases that match TRBD2. V lost 4 bases to trimming and J lost 0 bases; unmatched junction nucleotides: 9. CDR1 and CDR2 from the germline V gene are LNHDA and SQIVND (reference sequence). The CDR3 runs 16 residues. In DNA, the CDR3 is TGTGCCAGTAGTAACTTCCAGCGGGGAGCCTCCTACGAGCAGTACTTC. Its translation is CASSNFQRGASYEQYF.

This clone was counted between two and nine times. The chain couples TRBV30 to TRBJ1-5, with D maybe TRBD1 (5 bases). Germline CDR1 and CDR2: GTSNPN and SVGIG (reference sequence). Trimming cost V 2 bases and J 4 bases, with 9 bases left between them. The CDR3 loop spans 13 amino acids. CDR3 sequence reads: CAWSIAGNQPQHF. The CDR3, as DNA: TGTGCCTGGAGTATTGCAGGGAATCAGCCCCAGCATTTT. Full variable domain (rest looked up from reference TRBV30 and TRBJ1-5): SQTIHQWPATLVQPVGSPLSLECTVEGTSNPNLYWYRQAAGRGLQLLFYSVGIGQISSEVPQNLSASRPQDRQFILSSKKLLLSDSGFYLCAWSIAGNQPQHFGDGTRLSIL.